This entry features one T cell receptor beta chain sequence. Its specificity is unknown. With random hexamers, reverse transcription was performed on about 0.45 to 1 ug of RNA. TCRdb called the immunoSEQ multiplex PCR reads again in MiXCR, with one record for every CDR3 protein. The sample has about 120,000 distinct CDR3 sequences, about 92% seen once; the top ten hold about 0.09%. This sample was taken from a study of CD8 T cells in Susac syndrome. Study outcomes and limitations: Only a relatively small number of individuals were included in the TCR sequencing and HLA analysis.

This CDR3 is 13 amino acids long. V dropped 5 bases and J dropped 4; count of bases not matched to a gene: 3. Germline CDR1 SEHNR, CDR2 FQNEAQ (reference sequence). The rearrangement joins TRBV7-9 to TRBJ2-5; 8 bases line up with TRBD2. The clonotype comes from a human donor with multiple sclerosis. Material for sequencing was CD4+ T cells from PBMCs. The CDR3 region has the DNA TGTGCCAGCAGCCCGGGACTAGTAGAGACCCAGTACTTC. Protein sequence: CASSPGLVETQYF.